The 21 T cell receptor beta chains listed next were all sequenced from one sample in a study of cytomegalovirus exposure and HLA in healthy donors. PCR employed 60 Vbeta and 13 Jbeta primers. Clones were sequenced by immunoSEQ multiplex PCR, and TCRdb holds only the in-frame ones, with some missing. The sample has more than 85,000 clones; just over 75% are singletons. Sequencing input: PBMCs. These receptors came from a man aged 30 to 45 in good health and CMV-seropositive.

The chain employs TRBV7-9 and TRBJ2-3; 10 bases fit TRBD2. The CDR3 is made up of 16 amino acids. Trimming cost V 5 bases and J 6 bases; bases outside gene matches: 11. Germline CDR1 and CDR2: SEHNR and FQNEAQ (reference sequence). The CDR3 nucleotides read TGTGCCAGCAGCCAGGGGGGACTAGCGCTGGGGGATACGCAGTATTTT. Protein: CASSQGGLALGDTQYF.

This clone was counted a single time. At one end, the junction sequence differs from germline, possibly due to a read error. The chain recombines TRBV9 with TRBJ1-4, with 11 bases identical to TRBD1. Germline CDR1 SGDLS, CDR2 YYNGEE. The CDR3 has 15 amino acids. The CDR3 DNA follows: TGTGTCAGCAGCGGGACAGGGGGAAGCAATGAAAAACTGTTTTTT. Protein sequence: CVSSGTGGSNEKLFF.

The chain links TRBV4-3 to TRBJ1-4, with 11 bases lining up with TRBD1. With 3 bases clipped from V and 6 bases from J, the junction kept 6 bases outside the gene matches. CDR1 is LGHNA, CDR2 YSLEER, per germline. This CDR3 has 16 amino acids. CDR3: CASSQEGTGGHEKLFF. The CDR3 DNA is TGCGCCAGCAGCCAGGAAGGGACAGGGGGTCATGAAAAACTGTTTTTT.

V gene TRBV19 combines with J gene TRBJ1-1, with D perhaps TRBD1 (6 bases). The V and J ends lost 4 bases and 5 bases respectively, with 14 bases between them. CDR3 length: 14 residues. CDR1 is LNHDA and CDR2 is SQIVND in the germline V gene (reference sequence). This CDR3 reads CASSSDHRETEAFF. The CDR3 nucleotides read TGTGCCAGTAGTAGCGATCACAGGGAGACTGAAGCTTTCTTT.

The chain joins TRBV4-1 to TRBJ2-1; 10 positions match TRBD2. The CDR3 covers 19 residues. Germline-derived CDR1 and CDR2 are MGHRA and YSYEKL. V was pared by 1 base and J by 0 bases, with 9 bases of the junction left unmatched. The CDR3 reads CASSQAGLALRSSYNEQFF. The DNA of the CDR3 is TGCGCCAGCAGCCAAGCGGGACTAGCGCTTAGAAGCTCCTACAATGAGCAGTTCTTC.

The chain carries TRBV2 and TRBJ1-2; D might be TRBD1 (6 bases). Germline V CDR1 and CDR2: SNHLY, FYNNEI. V was cut by 3 bases and J by 0 bases, with 11 bases left in between. The CDR3 contains 15 residues. The CDR3 reads CASSETGLPNYGYTF. CDR3 nucleotide sequence: TGTGCCAGCAGTGAGACAGGTCTACCTAACTATGGCTACACCTTC.

The chain couples TRBV7-9 to TRBJ2-7; 7 nucleotides match TRBD1. Germline assignment: CDR1 SEHNR and CDR2 FQNEAQ (reference sequence). The CDR3 has 13 residues. The J segment lost 6 bases and the V segment lost 7 bases, leaving 9 bases of the junction unmatched. The DNA for the CDR3 is TGTGCCAGCATCCCGACAGGGAAGGCCGAGCAGTACTTC. Translation gives CASIPTGKAEQYF.

The rearrangement joins TRBV7-9 to TRBJ2-1, with 8 bases matching TRBD1. V gave up 6 bases and J gave up 8 bases; unmatched junction bases: 6. The CDR3 extends over 13 amino acids. CDR1 is SEHNR and CDR2 is FQNEAQ in the germline V gene (reference sequence). The CDR3 DNA sequence: TGTGCCAGCAGACGACAGGGGAACGATGAGCAGTTCTTC. Translated: CASRRQGNDEQFF.

This clone was seen a handful of times. The chain has TRBV27 and TRBJ1-2; tentatively, D is TRBD1 (6 bases). This CDR3 comprises 14 residues. Looked up from germline, CDR1 is MNHEY and CDR2 is SMNVEV (reference sequence). Trimming stripped 4 bases from V and 3 bases from J, with 12 bases between. The CDR3 nucleotides are TGTGCCAGCAGTTCTCTCCCAGGGGACTATGGCTACACCTTC. Its translation is CASSSLPGDYGYTF.

V gene TRBV15 combines with J gene TRBJ2-7, with 11 bases fitting TRBD2. The CDR3 has 17 residues. The V gene's germline CDR1 is LNHNV and CDR2 YYDKDF (reference sequence). V lost 0 bases to trimming and J lost 3 bases; unmatched junction nucleotides: 7. For the CDR3, the DNA is TGTGCCACCAGCAGAGATCGACTAGCGGGGAGGTACTACGAGCAGTACTTC. The encoded protein is CATSRDRLAGRYYEQYF.

The chain is built from TRBV6-6 and TRBJ1-1; D is ambiguous. The V end was cut by 8 bases, the J end by 0 bases, with 13 bases between. The CDR3 covers 14 residues. Germline values: CDR1 MNHNY, CDR2 SVGAGI (reference sequence). The CDR3 DNA sequence: TGTGCCAGCTCTCCGACACCGATGAACACTGAAGCTTTCTTT. Its translation: CASSPTPMNTEAFF.

About this clone: Within the sample, other DNA sequences also encode this same CDR3. The genes are TRBV30 and TRBJ2-7, with 7 bases aligning to TRBD1. Losses at the gene ends were 0 bases for V and 4 bases for J; bases not matched to a gene: 3. CDR3 length equals 13 residues. Germline CDR1 reads GTSNPN; CDR2 reads SVGIG (reference sequence). The CDR3 DNA is TGTGCCTGGAGTGTAAACAGGGGTTACGAGCAGTACTTC. Translating gives CAWSVNRGYEQYF. The full variable domain, its missing parts supplied by reference TRBV30 and TRBJ2-7, is SQTIHQWPATLVQPVGSPLSLECTVEGTSNPNLYWYRQAAGRGLQLLFYSVGIGQISSEVPQNLSASRPQDRQFILSSKKLLLSDSGFYLCAWSVNRGYEQYFGPGTRLTVT.

The chain combines TRBV7-2 with TRBJ2-5, with 8 bases identical to TRBD2. The junction had 10 bases not matched to a gene; V was cut back by 1 base and J by 9 bases. The CDR3 loop spans 15 amino acids. Germline values: CDR1 SGHTA, CDR2 FQGNSA. The CDR3 nucleotides are TGTGCCAGCAGCTTAGGCGGGGGTACCGGGGGGGCCCAGTACTTC. It yields the protein CASSLGGGTGGAQYF.

The chain combines TRBV5-1 with TRBJ1-1, with D unresolved. CDR1 is SGHRS and CDR2 is YFSETQ in the germline V gene. Trimming took 1 base from V and 1 from J, leaving 8 bases between them. The CDR3 has 14 amino acids. This chain's CDR3 is CASSLQAGNTEAFF. CDR3 nucleotide sequence: TGCGCCAGCAGCTTGCAGGCAGGGAACACTGAAGCTTTCTTT.

This chain uses TRBV9 with TRBJ2-7, with a tentative D call TRBD2 (5 bases). The CDR3 totals 14 residues. The ends were cut back, 0 bases at V and 0 bases at J, with 7 bases in the middle. Germline CDR1 is SGDLS and CDR2 is YYNGEE. Here the CDR3 DNA reads TGTGCCAGCAGCGTAGTAGGGAGCTCCTACGAGCAGTACTTC. Translation gives CASSVVGSSYEQYF.

V and J are TRBV19 and TRBJ1-2; TRBD1 agrees at 8 bases. Losses at the gene ends were 3 bases for V and 3 bases for J; bases not matched to a gene: 15. The V gene's germline CDR1 is LNHDA and CDR2 SQIVND (reference sequence). The length of the CDR3 is 18 residues. The CDR3 loop reads CASSMVQGVFPRDYGYTF. The CDR3, as DNA: TGTGCCAGTAGTATGGTACAGGGGGTTTTTCCTCGGGACTATGGCTACACCTTC.

The V call is TRBV11-3, the J call TRBJ2-5; 9 bases align to TRBD2. Trimming removed 1 base from V and 3 bases from J; junction bases left unmatched: 6. CDR1 and CDR2 from the germline V gene are SGHNT and YENEEA. The CDR3 runs 16 residues. CDR3 nucleotides: TGTGCCAGCAGCTTAGCCAATAGCGGGGGCAAAGAGACCCAGTACTTC. Translation gives CASSLANSGGKETQYF.

This chain connects TRBV7-9 to TRBJ2-7; 11 bases fit TRBD1. The junction had 6 bases not matched to a gene; V was cut back by 1 base and J by 4 bases. The germline V gene encodes CDR1 SEHNR and CDR2 FQNEAQ (reference sequence). The CDR3 runs to 16 residues. The CDR3 loop is CASSLEWDRGSYEQYF. The CDR3 DNA reads as TGTGCCAGCAGCTTAGAATGGGACAGGGGGTCTTACGAGCAGTACTTC.

This clone was seen once. The rearrangement uses TRBV5-1 and TRBJ1-6; TRBD1 aligns across 10 bases. The CDR3 sequence is 16 residues long. J gave up 10 bases and V 0 bases, and 7 bases lay outside the gene matches. Germline values: CDR1 SGHRS, CDR2 YFSETQ. This CDR3 reads CASSLDPGQGSSPLHF. CDR3 sequence (DNA): TGCGCCAGCAGCTTGGATCCGGGACAGGGGTCCTCACCCCTCCACTTT.

Here the CDR3 DNA reads TGTGCCAGCAGCCAGGGTAACGAAGCTTTCTTT. Its protein is CASSQGNEAFF. The chain recombines TRBV27 with TRBJ1-1; possible D gene TRBD1, 5 bases. The V and J ends lost 6 bases and 8 bases respectively, with 10 bases between them. CDR1 MNHEY and CDR2 SMNVEV come from the germline V gene (reference sequence). The CDR3 has 11 residues.

About this clone itself: The junction differs from germline at one of its ends, possibly a read error. The chain employs TRBV19 and TRBJ1-6; 7 bases fit TRBD1. Germline V gene data show CDR1 as LNHDA and CDR2 as SQIVND (reference sequence). The CDR3 consists of 11 residues. The CDR3 loop is CASTLGDRVFF. The CDR3 nucleotides are TGTGCCAGTACCCTCGGGGACAGAGTTTTTTTT.